Shown below are 20 T cell receptor beta chains from a single sample sequenced in a study of human T cells and chemical hapten exposure. The time point is: patch test 1, 2 weeks after DPC sensitization. Described treatment: therapeutic diphenylcyclopropenone sensitization with weekly scalp DPC. TCRdb called the RACE reads again in MiXCR, with one record for every CDR3 protein. The sample gives 300,000 to 350,000 distinct CDR3 sequences, approximately 6.3% of which show up once; 7.5% to 9% is in the top ten. The sample consisted of whole blood, taken in connection with sensitization to the hapten diphenylcyclopropenone (DPC). Receptor source: a woman under 30 with alopecia areata. Some clones in this sample may be carry-over from other donors' samples.

The V and J genes are TRBV2 and TRBJ2-2, with a possible D match to TRBD2 (6 bases). This CDR3 spans 16 amino acids. The ends were cut back, 7 bases at V and 6 bases at J, with 21 bases in the middle. CDR1 SNHLY and CDR2 FYNNEI come from the germline V gene. The CDR3 loop reads CASKLFVVAAAGELFF. The CDR3 bases are TGTGCCAGCAAGTTATTCGTGGTAGCGGCAGCCGGGGAGCTGTTTTTT.

This clonotype was observed a few times. The chain is built from TRBV29-1 and TRBJ2-6; 11 positions match TRBD1. The V and J ends lost 0 bases and 0 bases, in that order; junction bases with no gene match: 4. Germline loops: CDR1 SQVTM, CDR2 ANQGSEA. The CDR3 has 18 residues. The CDR3 loop is CSVEEGTGGASGANVLTF. The CDR3 DNA reads TGCAGCGTTGAAGAAGGGACAGGGGGGGCCTCTGGGGCCAACGTCCTGACTTTC.

The sample holds a few counts of this clonotype. CDR3 protein: CASSSVLGTDTQYF. CDR3 coding DNA: TGTGCCAGCAGTTCAGTCCTGGGAACAGATACGCAGTATTTT. The chain employs TRBV27 and TRBJ2-3; D is ambiguous. V was pared by 4 bases and J by 3 bases, with 11 bases between. The CDR3 length is 14 residues. The germline V gene encodes CDR1 MNHEY and CDR2 SMNVEV (reference sequence).

CDR3: CASTQGAGGGQETQYF. The CDR3, as DNA: TGTGCCAGCACCCAGGGGGCAGGGGGGGGCCAAGAGACCCAGTACTTC. The rearrangement joins TRBV4-2 to TRBJ2-5; TRBD1 might be the D (8 bases). Per germline, CDR1 LGHNA and CDR2 YNFKEQ. The length of the CDR3 is 16 residues. V shed 7 bases and J shed 1 base, with 19 bases lying between them.

This clonotype has a handful of counts. The chain recombines TRBV7-9 with TRBJ2-5; no firm D call. The CDR3 totals 15 residues. V lost 4 bases and J lost 4, with 16 bases in between. CDR1 SEHNR and CDR2 FQNEAQ come from the germline V gene (reference sequence). Here the CDR3 reads CASSSPAVWGETQYF. The CDR3 DNA sequence: TGTGCCAGCAGCTCACCTGCTGTTTGGGGAGAGACCCAGTACTTC.

In its sample, this clonotype was seen a few times. The rearrangement links TRBV7-2 to TRBJ2-3; D not resolved. The CDR3 length is 15 residues. Germline loops: CDR1 SGHTA, CDR2 FQGNSA. The ends were cut back, 1 base at V and 0 bases at J, with 8 bases in the middle. CDR3 sequence reads: CASSLVSPSTDTQYF. For the CDR3, the DNA is TGTGCCAGCAGCTTAGTTTCACCCAGCACAGATACGCAGTATTTT.

The chain is built from TRBV6-6 and TRBJ1-4; D remains unclear. This CDR3 has 13 residues. Germline values: CDR1 MNHNY, CDR2 SVGAGI (reference sequence). V shed 4 bases and J shed 5 bases, with 8 bases lying between them. CDR3 in amino acids: CASSSPLNEKLFF. The DNA of the CDR3 is TGTGCCAGCAGTTCTCCGTTGAATGAAAAACTGTTTTTT.

This clonotype was seen a few times. The chain is built from TRBV20-1 and TRBJ1-1, with 11 bases aligning to TRBD1. The germline V gene has CDR1 DFQATT and CDR2 SNEGSKA (reference sequence). The V and J ends lost 0 bases and 5 bases, in that order; junction bases with no gene match: 8. This CDR3 is built from 16 residues. The CDR3 is CSARDQPDRGRTEAFF. The CDR3 nucleotides are TGCAGTGCTAGAGATCAACCGGACAGGGGGCGGACTGAAGCTTTCTTT.

The chain couples TRBV9 to TRBJ2-7; maybe TRBD1 (6 bases). The germline V and J ends were trimmed by 5 bases and 9 bases, with 21 bases remaining between them. The CDR3 loop spans 14 amino acids. Germline V lookup: CDR1 SGDLS, CDR2 YYNGEE. The CDR3 region has the DNA TGTGCCAGCAGTGAAACAGGGTTCCTCTCGTTGCAGTACTTC. Translation: CASSETGFLSLQYF.

This clonotype was counted only a few times. The V gene is TRBV7-3, the J gene TRBJ2-4; TRBD2 matches 14 bases. Germline assignment: CDR1 SGHTA and CDR2 FQGTGA. The CDR3 length is 18 residues. With V trimmed by 5 bases and J by 0 bases, 6 bases remained unmatched. The CDR3, as DNA: TGTGCCAGCAGCCCCGAGGGGACTAGCGGGGGAGCCAAAAACATTCAGTACTTC. The encoded protein is CASSPEGTSGGAKNIQYF.

This clonotype was detected many times. The chain is built from TRBV5-1 and TRBJ2-3; perhaps TRBD2 as D (5 bases). Germline CDR1 SGHRS, CDR2 YFSETQ. This CDR3 spans 17 amino acids. Trimming shortened V by 0 bases and J by 4 bases, and 18 bases separated the two germline ends. CDR3 residues: CASSLARAVEISDTQYF. As DNA, the CDR3 is TGCGCCAGCAGCTTGGCCAGAGCGGTAGAGATTTCAGATACGCAGTATTTT.

This clonotype was recorded a few times. This sequence joins TRBV7-9 and TRBJ1-1; D unclear. Trimming took off 6 bases at V and 6 bases at J, with 11 bases between the two ends. Germline V lookup: CDR1 SEHNR, CDR2 FQNEAQ (reference sequence). This CDR3 comprises 12 residues. CDR3: CASSPFLAEAFF. Here the CDR3 DNA reads TGTGCCAGCAGTCCCTTCTTGGCTGAAGCTTTCTTT.

The chain carries TRBV10-3 and TRBJ1-2; D is uncertain. Trimming cost V 6 bases and J 2 bases, with 13 bases left between them. CDR1 and CDR2 from the germline V gene are ENHRY and SYGVKD. The CDR3 runs 14 residues. The CDR3 sequence: CAIRTILRNYGYTF. The CDR3 DNA reads TGTGCCATCAGGACCATTCTTAGGAACTATGGCTACACCTTC.

This clonotype came up many times. This chain links TRBV11-2 with TRBJ2-5, with a tentative D call TRBD1 (5 bases). CDR1 and CDR2 (germline): SGHAT, FQNNGV. The CDR3 length is 14 residues. Trimming took off 5 bases at V and 4 bases at J, with 14 bases between the two ends. CDR3 DNA: TGTGCCAGCAGCCGACGCAGAGACAGAGAGACCCAGTACTTC. It yields the protein CASSRRRDRETQYF. Complete variable domain (other parts from reference TRBV11-2 and TRBJ2-5): EAGVAQSPRYKIIEKRQSVAFWCNPISGHATLYWYQQILGQGPKLLIQFQNNGVVDDSQLPKDRFSAERLKGVDSTLKIQPAKLEDSAVYLCASSRRRDRETQYFGPGTRLLVL.

This clonotype has a count of ten or more. The chain carries TRBV12-3 or TRBV12-4 and TRBJ1-2, with 9 bases aligning to TRBD1. This CDR3 region has 13 residues. Trimming cost V 5 bases and J 5 bases; bases outside gene matches: 3. This chain's CDR3 is CASSLDRGYGYTF. The CDR3 nucleotides are TGTGCCAGCAGTCTCGACAGGGGGTATGGCTACACCTTC.

Notes on this clonotype: This may stem from a read error, because a much larger clone lies one nucleotide away. CDR3: CASSRQTTDTQYF. CDR3 DNA sequence: TGTGCCAGCAGTAGGCAGACCACAGATACGCAGTATTTT. The rearrangement links TRBV25-1 to TRBJ2-3; no clear D gene. The germline V and J ends were trimmed by 5 bases and 2 bases, with 8 bases remaining between them. Germline lookup yields CDR1 MGHDK and CDR2 SYGVNS. This CDR3 comprises 13 residues. Looking up the rest from reference TRBV25-1 and TRBJ2-3 gives the full variable domain: EADIYQTPRYLVIGTGKKITLECSQTMGHDKMYWYQQDPGMELHLIHYSYGVNSTEKGDLSSESTVSRIRTEHFPLTLESARPSHTSQYLCASSRQTTDTQYFGPGTRLTVL.

The table lists this clonotype with many counts. The rearrangement links TRBV5-1 to TRBJ1-2; no firm D call. The germline V gene encodes CDR1 SGHRS and CDR2 YFSETQ. CDR3 length equals 14 residues. V was pared by 0 bases and J by 2 bases, with 8 bases between. CDR3 sequence (DNA): TGCGCCAGCAGCTTGGCAGTGGAGAACTATGGCTACACCTTC. Its translation is CASSLAVENYGYTF.

This clonotype was observed a few times. V is TRBV5-4 and J is TRBJ2-1, with D perhaps TRBD1 (5 bases). The CDR3 covers 15 residues. The germline V and J ends were trimmed by 0 bases and 2 bases, with 9 bases remaining between them. Germline CDR1 SGHNT, CDR2 YYREEE (reference sequence). This chain's CDR3 is CASSLAVTAYNEQFF. The DNA of the CDR3 is TGTGCCAGCAGCTTGGCTGTGACAGCCTACAATGAGCAGTTCTTC.

In this sample, this clonotype turned up many times. The V gene is TRBV5-1, the J gene TRBJ1-6, with a weak D call TRBD1 (6 bases). This CDR3 has 14 amino acids. The V gene lost 4 bases and the J gene lost 7 bases, with 12 bases spanning the gap. Germline-derived CDR1 and CDR2 are SGHRS and YFSETQ. This CDR3 reads CASSRAGENSPLHF. CDR3 nucleotides: TGCGCCAGCAGCCGGGCAGGGGAGAATTCACCCCTCCACTTT.

The chain combines TRBV5-4 with TRBJ2-3, with 10 bases matching TRBD1. Germline-derived CDR1 and CDR2 are SGHNT and YYREEE (reference sequence). This CDR3 is built from 15 residues. V was clipped by 0 bases and J by 5 bases; unmatched bases: 3. The CDR3 is CASSLGGQGKDTQYF. As DNA, the CDR3 is TGTGCCAGCAGCTTGGGGGGACAGGGGAAAGATACGCAGTATTTT.